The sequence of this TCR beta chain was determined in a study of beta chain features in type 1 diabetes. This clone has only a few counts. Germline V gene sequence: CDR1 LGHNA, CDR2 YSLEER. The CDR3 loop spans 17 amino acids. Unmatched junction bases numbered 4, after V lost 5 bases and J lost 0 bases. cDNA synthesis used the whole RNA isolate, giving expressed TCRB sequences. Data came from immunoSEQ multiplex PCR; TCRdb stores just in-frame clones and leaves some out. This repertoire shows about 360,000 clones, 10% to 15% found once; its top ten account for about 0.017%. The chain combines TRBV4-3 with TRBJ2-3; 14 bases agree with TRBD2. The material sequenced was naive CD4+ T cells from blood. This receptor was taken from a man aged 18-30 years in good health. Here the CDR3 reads CASSFGLAGGSTDTQYF. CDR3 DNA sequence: TGCGCCAGCAGCTTTGGACTAGCGGGGGGAAGCACAGATACGCAGTATTTT.